These 9 T cell receptor beta chains were sequenced from one sample in a study of blood T cell repertoires in COVID-19. The protocol was immunoSEQ multiplex PCR, while the TCRdb copy is restricted to in-frame clones and leaves out a portion. The sample yields approximately 230,000 clones, about nine tenths seen once. The sequenced sample consisted of PBMCs or T cells enriched from blood (not recorded which). These receptor sequences come from a man aged 40-50 years who had recovered from COVID-19.

The chain employs TRBV7-9 and TRBJ1-2, with 10 bases fitting TRBD1. CDR1 is SEHNR, CDR2 FQNEAQ, per germline (reference sequence). V dropped 5 bases and J dropped 7; count of bases not matched to a gene: 4. The length of the CDR3 is 13 residues. The CDR3 region is CASSAGQGFGYTF. Here the CDR3 DNA reads TGTGCCAGCAGCGCGGGACAGGGGTTTGGCTACACCTTC.

The table lists this clone with a few counts. The rearrangement joins TRBV28 to TRBJ1-1; D remains ambiguous. Trimming stripped 8 bases from V and 3 bases from J, with 13 bases between. This CDR3 is built from 13 residues. Germline lookup yields CDR1 MDHEN and CDR2 SYDVKM. For the CDR3, the DNA is TGTGCCAGCGGTTCTTCAGCGGACACTGAAGCTTTCTTT. It is translated as CASGSSADTEAFF.

The chain uses TRBV27 and TRBJ2-3; a possible D gene is TRBD2 (5 bases). V shed 5 bases and J shed 2 bases, with 11 bases lying between them. The CDR3 spans 14 residues. Germline V gene data show CDR1 as MNHEY and CDR2 as SMNVEV (reference sequence). The CDR3: CASSIIAFTDTQYF. In DNA form, the CDR3 reads TGTGCCAGCAGTATAATAGCGTTCACAGATACGCAGTATTTT.

The chain links TRBV6-6 to TRBJ2-2; TRBD1 agrees at 9 bases. V lost 5 bases to trimming and J lost 6 bases; unmatched junction nucleotides: 13. From germline, CDR1 is MNHNY and CDR2 SVGAGI (reference sequence). The CDR3 covers 17 residues. CDR3 sequence reads: CASSQTPQGAGAGELFF. In DNA form, the CDR3 reads TGTGCCAGCAGTCAAACTCCACAGGGGGCCGGCGCCGGGGAGCTGTTTTTT.

This clone was found once. This rearrangement joins TRBV28 to TRBJ1-5, with a weak D call TRBD1 (6 bases). Germline CDR1 reads MDHEN; CDR2 reads SYDVKM. Trimming took 2 bases from V and 6 from J, leaving 11 bases between them. This CDR3 has 14 residues. The CDR3 is CASSLRQTGQPQHF. CDR3 DNA sequence: TGTGCCAGCAGTTTACGGCAGACAGGTCAGCCCCAGCATTTT.

This clone was counted only a few times. The rearrangement joins TRBV28 to TRBJ1-5; 9 nucleotides align to TRBD1. This CDR3 is built from 16 residues. Germline V gene lookup returns CDR1 MDHEN and CDR2 SYDVKM. V was pared by 6 bases and J by 5 bases, with 11 bases of the junction left unmatched. The CDR3 loop reads CASSFNRGPGYQPQHF. The CDR3 DNA is TGTGCCAGCAGCTTCAACAGGGGGCCGGGATATCAGCCCCAGCATTTT. The whole variable domain, filled in from reference TRBV28 and TRBJ1-5, reads DVKVTQSSRYLVKRTGEKVFLECVQDMDHENMFWYRQDPGLGLRLIYFSYDVKMKEKGDIPEGYSVSREKKERFSLILESASTNQTSMYLCASSFNRGPGYQPQHFGDGTRLSIL.

The chain carries TRBV11-1 and TRBJ2-7, with TRBD1 identical over 7 bases. The V and J ends lost 3 bases and 6 bases, in that order; junction bases with no gene match: 2. Germline CDR1 and CDR2: SGHAT and FQDESV (reference sequence). This CDR3 comprises 12 residues. The CDR3 protein is CASSFWTGEQYF. The CDR3, as DNA: TGTGCCAGCAGCTTCTGGACAGGCGAGCAGTACTTC.

This clone has a single count. The chain carries TRBV19 and TRBJ1-2; 9 bases line up with TRBD1. With 5 bases clipped from V and 7 bases from J, the junction kept 5 bases outside the gene matches. The CDR3 loop spans 13 amino acids. The germline gives CDR1 LNHDA, CDR2 SQIVND (reference sequence). The CDR3, as DNA: TGTGCCAGTAGTCCCGTGACAGGGGGTGGCTACACCTTC. Protein: CASSPVTGGGYTF.

The gene calls are TRBV7-2 and TRBJ2-1, with 7 positions matching TRBD2. From germline, CDR1 is SGHTA and CDR2 FQGNSA. Trimming cost V 1 base and J 3 bases; bases outside gene matches: 6. This CDR3 has 16 residues. Written as DNA, the CDR3 is TGTGCCAGCAGCTTAGAATCGCGGGGGAACTACAATGAGCAGTTCTTC. This gives the protein CASSLESRGNYNEQFF.